These 8 T cell receptor beta chains were all obtained from the same sample, sequenced in a study of cytomegalovirus exposure and HLA in healthy donors. PCR involved 60 Vbeta and 13 Jbeta primers. Assay: immunoSEQ multiplex PCR; the TCRdb copy retains only in-frame clones and omits some. The sample lists 98,000 or so clones, 75% to 80% occurring once. Material: PBMCs. The receptors stem from a man aged 60-69 years in good health and CMV-seropositive.

This chain connects TRBV2 to TRBJ2-6, with D uncertain. V dropped 6 bases and J dropped 2 bases, with 8 bases sitting between them. The length of the CDR3 is 14 residues. Germline V gene data show CDR1 as SNHLY and CDR2 as FYNNEI. The CDR3: CASSPTAGANVLTF. CDR3 coding DNA: TGTGCCAGCAGCCCCACGGCTGGGGCCAACGTCCTGACTTTC.

The J gene is TRBJ2-5, the V gene TRBV28; TRBD1 matches at 9 bases. Per germline, CDR1 MDHEN and CDR2 SYDVKM. V lost 4 bases, J lost 5 bases, and 8 bases stayed unmatched. This CDR3 has 15 amino acids. Here the CDR3 DNA reads TGTGCCAGCAGTTACAGGGGGCTGGGGTCGGAGACCCAGTACTTC. Translated: CASSYRGLGSETQYF.

The chain couples TRBV19 to TRBJ1-2; D may be TRBD1 (6 bases). This CDR3 spans 13 amino acids. Looked up from germline, CDR1 is LNHDA and CDR2 is SQIVND (reference sequence). Trimming shortened V by 8 bases and J by 8 bases, and 18 bases separated the two germline ends. The CDR3 loop reads CASGLGGLIGYTF. Here the CDR3 DNA reads TGTGCCAGTGGACTGGGGGGGCTGATCGGCTACACCTTC. Using reference TRBV19 and TRBJ1-2 for the parts outside the CDR3, the full variable domain is DGGITQSPKYLFRKEGQNVTLSCEQNLNHDAMYWYRQDPGQGLRLIYYSQIVNDFQKGDIAEGYSVSREKKESFPLTVTSAQKNPTAFYLCASGLGGLIGYTFGSGTRLTVV.

The V gene is TRBV5-5, the J gene TRBJ1-2, with 7 positions matching TRBD1. This CDR3 is 14 amino acids long. The germline CDR1 and CDR2 sequences are SGHKS and YYEKEE (reference sequence). With V trimmed by 2 bases and J by 2 bases, 3 bases remained unmatched. CDR3 nucleotide sequence: TGTGCCAGCAGCTTACAGGGGTCAAACTATGGCTACACCTTC. It specifies CASSLQGSNYGYTF.

The chain joins TRBV27 to TRBJ1-2; no clear D gene. Trimming pared 2 bases from V and 3 bases from J, leaving 7 bases between. There are 13 residues in the CDR3. Germline assignment: CDR1 MNHEY and CDR2 SMNVEV (reference sequence). The CDR3 spells CASSLAGYYGYTF. In DNA form, the CDR3 reads TGTGCCAGCAGTTTAGCCGGTTACTATGGCTACACCTTC.

The V call is TRBV7-2, the J call TRBJ2-7; TRBD2 aligns across 11 bases. CDR1 is SGHTA and CDR2 is FQGNSA in the germline V gene. CDR3 length: 15 amino acids. V trimming: 5 bases; J trimming: 4 bases; junction bases outside the gene matches: 7. The CDR3 nucleotides are TGTGCCAGCAGCGCCACTAGCGGGGGTGCATACGAGCAGTACTTC. Translating it yields CASSATSGGAYEQYF. The complete variable domain, with remaining parts taken from reference TRBV7-2 and TRBJ2-7, reads GAGVSQSPSNKVTEKGKDVELRCDPISGHTALYWYRQSLGQGLEFLIYFQGNSAPDKSGLPSDRFSAERTGGSVSTLTIQRTQQEDSAVYLCASSATSGGAYEQYFGPGTRLTVT.

This clone appeared a single time. The chain carries TRBV5-4 and TRBJ2-4; possible D gene TRBD2, 6 bases. The germline V gene encodes CDR1 SGHNT and CDR2 YYREEE (reference sequence). The CDR3 has 16 amino acids. Deletions cut 0 bases from V and 6 bases from J, with 16 bases between. The CDR3 protein is CASSLAGGAPGNIQYF. CDR3 in DNA: TGTGCCAGCAGCTTGGCCGGCGGGGCCCCCGGAAACATTCAGTACTTC.

As DNA, the CDR3 is TGTGCCAGCAGCCAATTTCGGCAGGGGGAGAATGAGCAGTTCTTC. It specifies CASSQFRQGENEQFF. This chain uses TRBV16 with TRBJ2-1; 7 bases agree with TRBD1. Germline V gives CDR1 KGHSY, CDR2 FQNENV. CDR3 length: 15 amino acids. V gave up 1 base and J gave up 7 bases; unmatched junction bases: 7.